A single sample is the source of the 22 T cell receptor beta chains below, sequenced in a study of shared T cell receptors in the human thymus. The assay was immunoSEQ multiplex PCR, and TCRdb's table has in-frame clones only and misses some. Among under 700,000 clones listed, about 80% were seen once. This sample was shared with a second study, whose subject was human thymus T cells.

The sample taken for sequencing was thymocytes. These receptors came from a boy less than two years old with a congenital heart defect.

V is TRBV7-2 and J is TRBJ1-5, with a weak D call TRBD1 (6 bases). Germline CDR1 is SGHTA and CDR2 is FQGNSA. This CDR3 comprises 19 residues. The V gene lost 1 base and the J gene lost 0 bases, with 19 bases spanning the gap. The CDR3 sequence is CASSLGKSDRDYSNQPQHF. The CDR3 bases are TGTGCCAGCAGCTTAGGGAAGTCGGACAGAGATTATAGCAATCAGCCCCAGCATTTT. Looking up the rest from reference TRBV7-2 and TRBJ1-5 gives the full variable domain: GAGVSQSPSNKVTEKGKDVELRCDPISGHTALYWYRQSLGQGLEFLIYFQGNSAPDKSGLPSDRFSAERTGGSVSTLTIQRTQQEDSAVYLCASSLGKSDRDYSNQPQHFGDGTRLSIL.

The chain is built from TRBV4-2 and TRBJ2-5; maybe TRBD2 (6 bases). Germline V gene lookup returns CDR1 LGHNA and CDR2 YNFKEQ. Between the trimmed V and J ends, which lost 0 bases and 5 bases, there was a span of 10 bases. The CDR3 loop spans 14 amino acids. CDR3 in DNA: TGTGCCAGCAGCCAAGATGACGGAGGGGAGACCCAGTACTTC. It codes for CASSQDDGGETQYF.

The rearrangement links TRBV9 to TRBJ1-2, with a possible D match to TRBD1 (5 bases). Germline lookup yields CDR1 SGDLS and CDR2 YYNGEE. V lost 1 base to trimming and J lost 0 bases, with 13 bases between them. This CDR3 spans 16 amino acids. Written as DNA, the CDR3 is TGTGCCAGCAGCGTACGGCAGGGCGGAGCTAACTATGGCTACACCTTC. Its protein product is CASSVRQGGANYGYTF.

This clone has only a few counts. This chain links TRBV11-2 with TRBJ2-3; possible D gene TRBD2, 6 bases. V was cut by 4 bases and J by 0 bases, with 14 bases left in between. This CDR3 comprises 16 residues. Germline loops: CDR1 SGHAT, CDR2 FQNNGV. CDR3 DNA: TGTGCCAGCAGCTGCCACCGGGACTTTAGCACAGATACGCAGTATTTT. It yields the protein CASSCHRDFSTDTQYF. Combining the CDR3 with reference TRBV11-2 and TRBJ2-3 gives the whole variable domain EAGVAQSPRYKIIEKRQSVAFWCNPISGHATLYWYQQILGQGPKLLIQFQNNGVVDDSQLPKDRFSAERLKGVDSTLKIQPAKLEDSAVYLCASSCHRDFSTDTQYFGPGTRLTVL.

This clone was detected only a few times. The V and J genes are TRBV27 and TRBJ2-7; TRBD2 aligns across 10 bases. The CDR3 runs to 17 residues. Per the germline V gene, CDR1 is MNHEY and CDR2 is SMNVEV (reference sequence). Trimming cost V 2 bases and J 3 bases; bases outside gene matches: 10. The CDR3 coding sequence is TGTGCCAGCAGTTTAAGGACTAGCGGAAAGAAACTCTACGAGCAGTACTTC. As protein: CASSLRTSGKKLYEQYF.

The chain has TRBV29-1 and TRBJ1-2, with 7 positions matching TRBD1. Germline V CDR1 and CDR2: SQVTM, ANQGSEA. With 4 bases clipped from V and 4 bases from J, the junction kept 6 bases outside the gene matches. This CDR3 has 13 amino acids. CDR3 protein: CSVAPTGTYGYTF. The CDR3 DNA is TGCAGCGTTGCCCCGACAGGGACCTATGGCTACACCTTC. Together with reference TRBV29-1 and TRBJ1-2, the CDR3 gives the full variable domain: SAVISQKPSRDICQRGTSLTIQCQVDSQVTMMFWYRQQPGQSLTLIATANQGSEATYESGFVIDKFPISRPNLTFSTLTVSNMSPEDSSIYLCSVAPTGTYGYTFGSGTRLTVV.

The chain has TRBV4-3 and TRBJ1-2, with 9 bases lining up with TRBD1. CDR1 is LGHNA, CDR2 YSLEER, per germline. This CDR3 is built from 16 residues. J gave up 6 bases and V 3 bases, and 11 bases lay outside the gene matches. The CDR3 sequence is CASSHLRTGEYDGYTF. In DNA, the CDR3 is TGCGCCAGCAGCCACCTCCGGACAGGGGAGTACGATGGCTACACCTTC.

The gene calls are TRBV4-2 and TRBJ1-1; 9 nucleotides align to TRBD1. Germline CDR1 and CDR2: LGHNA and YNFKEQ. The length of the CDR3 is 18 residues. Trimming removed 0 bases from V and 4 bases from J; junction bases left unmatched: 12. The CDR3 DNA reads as TGTGCCAGCAGCCAAGATTTGGACAGGGGAAAACGATTCACTGAAGCTTTCTTT. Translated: CASSQDLDRGKRFTEAFF.

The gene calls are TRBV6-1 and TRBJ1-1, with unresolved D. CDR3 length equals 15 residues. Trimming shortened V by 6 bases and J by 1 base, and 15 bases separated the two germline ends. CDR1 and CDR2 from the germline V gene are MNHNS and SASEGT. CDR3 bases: TGTGCCAGCAGGAGAAAGAAGAAGCCGAACACTGAAGCTTTCTTT. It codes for CASRRKKKPNTEAFF.

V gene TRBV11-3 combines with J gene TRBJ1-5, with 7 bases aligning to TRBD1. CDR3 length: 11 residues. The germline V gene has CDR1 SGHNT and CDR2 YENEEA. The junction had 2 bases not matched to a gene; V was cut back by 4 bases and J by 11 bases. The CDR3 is CASSSGQSQHF. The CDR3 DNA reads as TGTGCCAGCAGCTCGGGACAGTCCCAGCATTTT.

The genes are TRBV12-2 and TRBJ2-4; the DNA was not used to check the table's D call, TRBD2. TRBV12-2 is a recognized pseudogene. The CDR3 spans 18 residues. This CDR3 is CASRLARASGSAKNIQYF. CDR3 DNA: TGTGCAAGTCGCTTAGCGAGAGCTAGCGGGAGTGCCAAAAACATTCAGTACTTC.

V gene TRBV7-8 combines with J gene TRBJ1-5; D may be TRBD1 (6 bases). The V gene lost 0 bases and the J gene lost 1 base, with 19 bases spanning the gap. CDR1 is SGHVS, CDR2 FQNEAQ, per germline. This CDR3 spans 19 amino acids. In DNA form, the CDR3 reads TGTGCCAGCAGCTTAGCCCCAATAGGGGGAAAATTAAGCAATCAGCCCCAGCATTTT. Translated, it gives CASSLAPIGGKLSNQPQHF.

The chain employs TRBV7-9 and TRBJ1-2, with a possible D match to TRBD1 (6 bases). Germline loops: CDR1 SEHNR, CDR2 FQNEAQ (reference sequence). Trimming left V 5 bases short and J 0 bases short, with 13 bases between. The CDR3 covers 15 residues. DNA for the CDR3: TGTGCCAGCAGCGACCTCCGGGACACTAACTATGGCTACACCTTC. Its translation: CASSDLRDTNYGYTF.

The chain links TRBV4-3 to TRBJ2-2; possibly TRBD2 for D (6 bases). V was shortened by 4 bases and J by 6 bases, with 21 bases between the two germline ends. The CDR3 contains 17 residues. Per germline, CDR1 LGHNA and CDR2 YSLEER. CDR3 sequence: CASSPGRRDAGAGELFF. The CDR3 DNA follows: TGCGCCAGCAGCCCCGGGCGGCGGGACGCCGGCGCCGGGGAGCTGTTTTTT.

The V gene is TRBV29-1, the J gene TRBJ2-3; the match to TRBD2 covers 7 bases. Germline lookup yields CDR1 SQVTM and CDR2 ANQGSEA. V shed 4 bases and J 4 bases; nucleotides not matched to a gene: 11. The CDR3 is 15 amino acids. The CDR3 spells CSVAHSGYRPDTQYF. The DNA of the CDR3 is TGCAGCGTTGCCCATAGCGGGTATCGGCCAGATACGCAGTATTTT.

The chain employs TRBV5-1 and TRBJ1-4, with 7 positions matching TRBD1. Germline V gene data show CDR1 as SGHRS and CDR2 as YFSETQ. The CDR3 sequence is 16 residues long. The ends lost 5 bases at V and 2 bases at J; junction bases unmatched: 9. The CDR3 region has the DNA TGCGCCAGCAGACCAAGACAGGGCCGGACTAATGAAAAACTGTTTTTT. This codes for CASRPRQGRTNEKLFF.

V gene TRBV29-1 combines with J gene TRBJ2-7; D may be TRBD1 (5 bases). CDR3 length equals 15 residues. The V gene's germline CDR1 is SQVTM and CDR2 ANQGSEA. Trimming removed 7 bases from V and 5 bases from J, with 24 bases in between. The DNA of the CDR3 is TGCAGCGCCGGTTGGAGTGGGGCCAGCATCGACGAGCAGTACTTC. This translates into CSAGWSGASIDEQYF.

CDR3: CASSLWTGWLNTEAFF. The CDR3 DNA reads as TGTGCCAGCAGCTTGTGGACAGGGTGGTTGAACACTGAAGCTTTCTTT. The chain links TRBV7-9 to TRBJ1-1; TRBD1 agrees at 8 bases. J gave up 0 bases and V 3 bases, and 6 bases lay outside the gene matches. CDR1 and CDR2 from the germline V gene are SEHNR and FQNEAQ (reference sequence). This CDR3 contains 16 residues.

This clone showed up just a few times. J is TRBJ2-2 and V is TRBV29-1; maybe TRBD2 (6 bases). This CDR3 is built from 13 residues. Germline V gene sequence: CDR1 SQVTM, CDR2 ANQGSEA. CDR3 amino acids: CRGWDSLTGELFF. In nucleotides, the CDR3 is TGCAGGGGGTGGGACTCCCTCACCGGGGAGCTGTTTTTT.

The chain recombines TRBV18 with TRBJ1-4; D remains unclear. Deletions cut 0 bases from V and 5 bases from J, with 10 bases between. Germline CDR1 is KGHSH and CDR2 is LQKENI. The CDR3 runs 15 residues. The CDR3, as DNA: TGTGCCAGCTCACCACCGGAGGGCGCAAATGAAAAACTGTTTTTT. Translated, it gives CASSPPEGANEKLFF.

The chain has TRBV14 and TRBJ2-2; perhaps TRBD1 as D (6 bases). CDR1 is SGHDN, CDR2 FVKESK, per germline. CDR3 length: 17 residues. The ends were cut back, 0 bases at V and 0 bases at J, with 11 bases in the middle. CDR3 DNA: TGTGCCAGCAGCCAAGATTGTGGGGACACGAACACCGGGGAGCTGTTTTTT. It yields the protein CASSQDCGDTNTGELFF.

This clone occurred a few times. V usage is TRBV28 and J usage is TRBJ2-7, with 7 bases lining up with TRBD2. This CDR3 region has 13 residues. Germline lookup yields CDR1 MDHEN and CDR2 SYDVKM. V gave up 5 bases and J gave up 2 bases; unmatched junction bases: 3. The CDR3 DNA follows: TGTGCCAGCAGTGCGCTAGCGGCCTACGAGCAGTACTTC. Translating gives CASSALAAYEQYF.